Here is one T cell receptor (beta chain) with its context. Germline V gene data show CDR1 as MGHDK and CDR2 as SYGVNS. V shed 1 base and J shed 3 bases, with 8 bases lying between them. The CDR3 covers 14 residues. A single record per CDR3 protein comes from TCRdb applying MiXCR to the 5' RACE reads. The sample shows about 10,000 distinct CDR3 sequences, around 28% of them seen only once. V usage is TRBV25-1 and J usage is TRBJ2-3, with D tentatively TRBD1 or TRBD2 (5 bases each). Sequencing used naive CD4+ T cells sorted from a lymph node. Subset noted: naive CD4+ T cells, CD4+CD45RA+CD25-. The sequence was obtained from a female donor with breast cancer. The CDR3 protein is CASSELGETDTQYF. The CDR3 DNA reads TGTGCCAGCAGTGAATTGGGGGAGACAGATACGCAGTATTTT.